The 14 T cell receptor beta chains listed next were all sequenced from one sample in a study of CD8+ T cells in alopecia areata. Once RNA had been extracted, it was reverse transcribed into cDNA to act as the sequencing template. Repertoires were generated with immunoSEQ multiplex PCR, while TCRdb's copy carries only in-frame clones and drops some. The data contain approximately 220,000 clones, 35% to 40% of them seen just once; the ten biggest clones take up more than 0.4%. As for treatment: oral pan-JAK inhibitor, 5-10 mg twice daily. Here the sequenced sample was CD4+ T cells sorted from blood, taken at approximately week 31, from a patient treated with tofacitinib. Receptors originate from a human donor with alopecia areata.

The chain's CDR3 is CAFAWGRANTEAFF. CDR3 nucleotides: TGTGCCTTCGCATGGGGACGGGCGAACACTGAAGCTTTCTTT. The chain uses TRBV30 and TRBJ1-1; D may be TRBD1 (5 bases). The CDR3 totals 14 residues. CDR1 and CDR2 from the germline V gene are GTSNPN and SVGIG (reference sequence). V gave up 7 bases and J gave up 1 base, with 16 bases separating them.

This clone was picked up a small number of times. The J gene is TRBJ2-3, the V gene TRBV29-1; TRBD1 matches 9 bases. The CDR3 is 14 amino acids. Trimming took 5 bases from V and 3 from J; bases not matched to a gene: 6. In germline, CDR1 is SQVTM, CDR2 ANQGSEA. The CDR3 bases are TGCAGCGTTTCCTCGGGACAGGGAACAGATACGCAGTATTTT. This sequence encodes CSVSSGQGTDTQYF.

This clone was detected a few times. This chain links TRBV4-1 with TRBJ1-5; 9 positions agree with TRBD1. The CDR3 covers 17 residues. Germline assignment: CDR1 MGHRA and CDR2 YSYEKL. With 3 bases clipped from V and 6 bases from J, the junction kept 12 bases outside the gene matches. DNA for the CDR3: TGCGCCAGCAGCCAGGTGACCGGGACAGGGAAAGGTCAGCCCCAGCATTTT. Translation gives CASSQVTGTGKGQPQHF.

The gene calls are TRBV5-1 and TRBJ1-5; D call uncertain. Trimming shortened V by 0 bases and J by 13 bases, and 17 bases separated the two germline ends. The germline V gene has CDR1 SGHRS and CDR2 YFSETQ. This CDR3 has 14 residues. DNA of the CDR3: TGCGCCAGCAGCTTGGATGGGAGGGCCCCATCTCAGCATTTT. Translation gives CASSLDGRAPSQHF. Full variable domain (rest looked up from reference TRBV5-1 and TRBJ1-5): KAGVTQTPRYLIKTRGQQVTLSCSPISGHRSVSWYQQTPGQGLQFLFEYFSETQRNKGNFPGRFSGRQFSNSRSEMNVSTLELGDSALYLCASSLDGRAPSQHFGDGTRLSIL.

The V call is TRBV5-1, the J call TRBJ2-1; 9 bases agree with TRBD1. V gave up 0 bases and J gave up 2 bases; unmatched junction bases: 3. Germline V gives CDR1 SGHRS, CDR2 YFSETQ. The CDR3 has 16 residues. CDR3 sequence reads: CASSLGDRGAYNEQFF. For the CDR3, the DNA is TGCGCCAGCAGCTTGGGCGACAGGGGGGCCTACAATGAGCAGTTCTTC.

Only a few counts were recorded for this clone. The chain has TRBV30 and TRBJ1-1, with a possible D match to TRBD1 (6 bases). The CDR3 covers 14 residues. The germline V gene has CDR1 GTSNPN and CDR2 SVGIG (reference sequence). V was cut by 3 bases and J by 0 bases, with 11 bases left in between. CDR3 DNA sequence: TGTGCCTGGAGCAACAGGGAGGTGAACACTGAAGCTTTCTTT. This encodes CAWSNREVNTEAFF.

V gene TRBV18 combines with J gene TRBJ2-1, with 9 bases identical to TRBD2. After removal of 3 bases from V and 0 bases from J, the junction contained 3 bases not matched to a gene. The CDR3 length is 16 residues. Germline V lookup: CDR1 KGHSH, CDR2 LQKENI. DNA for the CDR3: TGTGCCAGCTCACCTGATAGCGGGGGCTCCTACAATGAGCAGTTCTTC. Protein product: CASSPDSGGSYNEQFF.

The rearrangement uses TRBV9 and TRBJ1-1, with a weak D call TRBD1 (5 bases). The CDR3 totals 15 residues. Germline assignment: CDR1 SGDLS and CDR2 YYNGEE. The V and J ends lost 0 bases and 4 bases respectively, with 13 bases between them. CDR3 DNA sequence: TGTGCCAGCAGCGTAGGGGGCACCACGCGCACTGAAGCTTTCTTT. Protein sequence: CASSVGGTTRTEAFF.

This rearrangement joins TRBV18 to TRBJ2-2, with D tentatively TRBD1 (6 bases). The CDR3 covers 14 residues. V dropped 6 bases and J dropped 5 bases, with 13 bases sitting between them. From germline, CDR1 is KGHSH and CDR2 LQKENI. CDR3 DNA: TGTGCCAGCTCCGGCACAGGGTATACCGGGGAGCTGTTTTTT. Protein: CASSGTGYTGELFF.

The rearrangement links TRBV30 to TRBJ2-1; D ambiguous. Deletions cut 0 bases from V and 9 bases from J, with 12 bases between. In germline, CDR1 is GTSNPN, CDR2 SVGIG (reference sequence). The CDR3 is 13 amino acids. CDR3 in amino acids: CAWSVPDLGEQFF. As DNA, the CDR3 is TGTGCCTGGAGTGTCCCTGACTTGGGTGAGCAGTTCTTC.

This chain links TRBV18 with TRBJ2-7; D is uncertain. Germline V gene lookup returns CDR1 KGHSH and CDR2 LQKENI. V lost 1 base, J lost 5 bases, and 9 bases lay in between. This CDR3 is built from 13 residues. The CDR3 loop reads CASSPHHQNEQYF. The CDR3 DNA reads TGTGCCAGCTCACCACACCACCAGAACGAGCAGTACTTC.

A single count supports this clone. The V and J genes are TRBV28 and TRBJ1-1; D gene ambiguous. V lost 5 bases and J 6 bases, leaving 13 bases between the germline ends. This CDR3 has 13 amino acids. In germline, CDR1 is MDHEN, CDR2 SYDVKM. DNA for the CDR3: TGTGCCAGCAGTCCCGAGGGATCCCCTGAAGCTTTCTTT. As protein: CASSPEGSPEAFF.

There are a few counts of this clone. This chain connects TRBV7-9 to TRBJ1-1, with 7 bases identical to TRBD1. V lost 5 bases and J lost 4; bases outside the gene matches: 7. The CDR3 runs to 14 residues. CDR1 and CDR2 (germline): SEHNR, FQNEAQ (reference sequence). Here the CDR3 DNA reads TGTGCCAGCAGCCCGACAGGGATCAGCACTGAAGCTTTCTTT. Its protein product is CASSPTGISTEAFF.

The chain carries TRBV7-9 and TRBJ2-1; D might be TRBD1 (7 bases). The CDR3 contains 14 residues. V was clipped by 4 bases and J by 12 bases, with 19 bases between them. CDR1 and CDR2 from the germline V gene are SEHNR and FQNEAQ (reference sequence). The CDR3: CASSSQGGLDVQFF. As DNA, the CDR3 is TGTGCCAGCAGCTCCCAGGGGGGCCTCGATGTGCAGTTCTTC.